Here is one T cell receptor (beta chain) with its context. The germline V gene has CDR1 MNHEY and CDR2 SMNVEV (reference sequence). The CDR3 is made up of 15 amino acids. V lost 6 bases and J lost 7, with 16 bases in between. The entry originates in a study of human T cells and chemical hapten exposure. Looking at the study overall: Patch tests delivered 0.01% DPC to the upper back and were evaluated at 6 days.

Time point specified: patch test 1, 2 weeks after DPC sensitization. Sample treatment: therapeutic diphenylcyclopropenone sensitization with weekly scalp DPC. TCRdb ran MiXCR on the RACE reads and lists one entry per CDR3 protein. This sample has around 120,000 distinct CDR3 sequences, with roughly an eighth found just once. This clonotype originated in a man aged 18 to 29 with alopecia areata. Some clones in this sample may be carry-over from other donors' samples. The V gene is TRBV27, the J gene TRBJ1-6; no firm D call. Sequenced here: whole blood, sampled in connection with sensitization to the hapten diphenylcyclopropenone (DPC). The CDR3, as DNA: TGTGCCAGCAGCAATTACGATGGACGGAATTCACCCCTCCACTTT. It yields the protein CASSNYDGRNSPLHF.